The following is a T cell receptor beta chain sequence with its context. Its antigen is unknown. The V gene lost 4 bases and the J gene lost 1 base, with 8 bases spanning the gap. From germline, CDR1 is SGHRS and CDR2 YFSETQ. The CDR3 runs 13 residues. This specimen comes from a study of T cell responses to AZD1222 COVID-19 vaccine. The study, taken as a whole, reports: The reported proportion of spike-specific TCRs targeting unmutated variant regions was nearly half.

The method was immunoSEQ multiplex PCR; TCRdb's version includes in-frame clones alone and lacks a portion of them. The sample lists some 120,000 clones, roughly 88% occurring once. The receptor was derived from an adult in good health. The V gene is TRBV5-1, the J gene TRBJ1-1; D is possibly TRBD1 (5 bases). The specimen comprised peripheral blood, sampled on day 0 of AZD1222 vaccination. The CDR3 spells CASSATGNTEAFF. In DNA form, the CDR3 reads TGCGCCAGCAGCGCCACAGGGAACACTGAAGCTTTCTTT.